This is a list of T cell receptor beta chains from one sample in a study of T-cell memory formation after mild COVID-19. TCRdb redid the calling of the 5' RACE reads with MiXCR, one entry per CDR3 protein. The sample has approximately 46,000 distinct CDR3 sequences, 6% to 8.5% seen once. The sample consisted of PBMCs or a T cell subset sorted from them (not recorded which). The receptors derive from an adult who had mild COVID-19 (a few samples of this study predate the infection). Cell type and time point are not known. Each CDR3 is given with its conserved first and last residue. The order of the fields is clone size, J gene, CDR3 length, D gene, V gene, CDR3 DNA, CDR3 protein. A D gene is named only where the DNA matches it firmly. Only some rows state a clone size, as once, few, many or a class for expanded clones.

abundance: many; j_gene: TRBJ1-2; len: 16; d_gene: TRBD1; v_gene: TRBV5-1; CDR3nt: TGCGCCAGCAGCTCCCGCGACAGGGATGGAGACTATGGCTACACCTTC; CDR3aa: CASSSRDRDGDYGYTF
abundance: few; j_gene: TRBJ2-4; len: 16; d_gene: TRBD2; v_gene: TRBV7-3; CDR3nt: TGTGCCAGCAGCTTGGGAGCGGGGGGGCGGCAAAACATTCAGTACTTC; CDR3aa: CASSLGAGGRQNIQYF
abundance: few; j_gene: TRBJ2-7; len: 16; d_gene: -; v_gene: TRBV5-1; CDR3nt: TGCGCCAGCAGCCCCCGACAGGTTAGTCTTTCCTACGAGCAGTACTTC; CDR3aa: CASSPRQVSLSYEQYF
abundance: -; j_gene: TRBJ1-4; len: 18; d_gene: TRBD1; v_gene: TRBV5-1; CDR3nt: TGCGCCAGCAGCCCCGGGACAGGGGGCGCCCATTTTGGTGAAAAACTGTTTTTT; CDR3aa: CASSPGTGGAHFGEKLFF
abundance: many; j_gene: TRBJ2-1; len: 16; d_gene: TRBD1; v_gene: TRBV6-5; CDR3nt: TGTGCCAGCAGTTACGCCCCCGGGACAGGCGACAATGAGCAGTTCTTC; CDR3aa: CASSYAPGTGDNEQFF
abundance: many; j_gene: TRBJ2-7; len: 15; d_gene: -; v_gene: TRBV5-1; CDR3nt: TGCGCCAGCAGCTTGAACAGTAAGGACCTCTACGAGCAGTACTTC; CDR3aa: CASSLNSKDLYEQYF
abundance: few; j_gene: TRBJ1-1; len: 14; d_gene: -; v_gene: TRBV5-4; CDR3nt: TGTGCCAGCAGCTTCGCGGGGATGAACACTGAAGCTTTCTTT; CDR3aa: CASSFAGMNTEAFF
abundance: -; j_gene: TRBJ1-1; len: 15; d_gene: TRBD1; v_gene: TRBV5-4; CDR3nt: TGTGCCAGCAGCATAGATCAGGGGGTGAACACTGAAGCTTTCTTT; CDR3aa: CASSIDQGVNTEAFF
abundance: -; j_gene: TRBJ2-1; len: 20; d_gene: TRBD2; v_gene: TRBV7-2; CDR3nt: TGTGCCAGCAGAGCGACAGGGGGCGAAATACTAGCGGGAGGGGTTGGAGAGCAGTTCTTC; CDR3aa: CASRATGGEILAGGVGEQFF
abundance: -; j_gene: TRBJ1-2; len: 13; d_gene: -; v_gene: TRBV20-1; CDR3nt: TGCAGTGCGGCCCTCAGGGATGGAAGCGGCTACACCTTC; CDR3aa: CSAALRDGSGYTF
abundance: -; j_gene: TRBJ1-1; len: 14; d_gene: -; v_gene: TRBV4-3; CDR3nt: TGCGCCAGCAGCCTCCTAGACACTGGCACTGAAGCTTTCTTT; CDR3aa: CASSLLDTGTEAFF
abundance: -; j_gene: TRBJ2-7; len: 14; d_gene: TRBD2; v_gene: TRBV27; CDR3nt: TGTGCCAGCGCCCCACTAGCGGGCGAGGGGGAGCAGTACTTC; CDR3aa: CASAPLAGEGEQYF
abundance: -; j_gene: TRBJ2-1; len: 15; d_gene: TRBD2; v_gene: TRBV6-5; CDR3nt: TGTGCCAGCAGCCCAGGACTAGCGGCGAGAAATGAGCAGTTCTTC; CDR3aa: CASSPGLAARNEQFF
abundance: many; j_gene: TRBJ1-5; len: 15; d_gene: TRBD1; v_gene: TRBV6-1; CDR3nt: TGTGCCAGCAAGGCCGGGACAGAATTCAATCAGCCCCAGCATTTT; CDR3aa: CASKAGTEFNQPQHF
abundance: few; j_gene: TRBJ1-6; len: 13; d_gene: -; v_gene: TRBV11-2; CDR3nt: TGTGCCAGCAGCTTATCGGGGCTCGGACCCCTCCACTTT; CDR3aa: CASSLSGLGPLHF
abundance: once; j_gene: TRBJ2-5; len: 15; d_gene: -; v_gene: TRBV5-1; CDR3nt: TGCGCCAGCAGCTTGGTTCAGGCAGGCCAAGAGACCCAGTACTTC; CDR3aa: CASSLVQAGQETQYF
abundance: -; j_gene: TRBJ1-6; len: 16; d_gene: -; v_gene: TRBV4-2; CDR3nt: TGTGCCAGCAGCCAAGCGGGGGTCTCCGGGAATTCACCCCTCCACTTT; CDR3aa: CASSQAGVSGNSPLHF
abundance: many; j_gene: TRBJ2-7; len: 12; d_gene: -; v_gene: TRBV20-1; CDR3nt: TGCAGTGCTAGAGGGGCGGTCTACGAGCAGTACTTC; CDR3aa: CSARGAVYEQYF
abundance: many; j_gene: TRBJ2-7; len: 17; d_gene: TRBD2; v_gene: TRBV4-2; CDR3nt: TGTGCCAGCAGCCAAGATCGAAGCGGGAGGGCCTCCTACGAGCAGTACTTC; CDR3aa: CASSQDRSGRASYEQYF
abundance: few; j_gene: TRBJ1-5; len: 15; d_gene: -; v_gene: TRBV5-6; CDR3nt: TGTGCCAGCAGCTTCGGGGGCCATAGCAATCAGCCCCAGCATTTT; CDR3aa: CASSFGGHSNQPQHF
abundance: few; j_gene: TRBJ1-1; len: 13; d_gene: -; v_gene: TRBV10-3; CDR3nt: TGTGCCATCAGGCTCGACAAAAACACTGAAGCTTTCTTT; CDR3aa: CAIRLDKNTEAFF
abundance: many; j_gene: TRBJ2-7; len: 13; d_gene: -; v_gene: TRBV5-6; CDR3nt: TGTGCCAGCAGCTTTGGGACTGAACGCGAGCAGTACTTC; CDR3aa: CASSFGTEREQYF
abundance: -; j_gene: TRBJ1-3; len: 15; d_gene: -; v_gene: TRBV4-2; CDR3nt: TGTGCCAGCAGCCCGCAAGGGAGCTCTGGAAACACCATATATTTT; CDR3aa: CASSPQGSSGNTIYF
abundance: -; j_gene: TRBJ2-7; len: 15; d_gene: TRBD1; v_gene: TRBV18; CDR3nt: TGTGCCAGCTCAAGGACAGGGGGAACCTATCACGAGCAGTACTTC; CDR3aa: CASSRTGGTYHEQYF
abundance: few; j_gene: TRBJ2-1; len: 14; d_gene: -; v_gene: TRBV19; CDR3nt: TGTGCCAGTAGTATAGACCCGTCTCCGACCACCCAGTTCTTC; CDR3aa: CASSIDPSPTTQFF
abundance: -; j_gene: TRBJ2-5; len: 14; d_gene: -; v_gene: TRBV6-2/TRBV6-3; CDR3nt: TGTGCCAGCAGTTACGGCGGGAAACGGGAGACCCAGTACTTC; CDR3aa: CASSYGGKRETQYF
abundance: few; j_gene: TRBJ1-4; len: 15; d_gene: TRBD1; v_gene: TRBV20-1; CDR3nt: TGCAGTGCCATCCACAGGGGGCGGAAGCCTGAAAAACTGTTTTTT; CDR3aa: CSAIHRGRKPEKLFF
abundance: many; j_gene: TRBJ2-7; len: 15; d_gene: TRBD1; v_gene: TRBV7-3; CDR3nt: TGTGCCAGCAGCTCTACAGGGGGCTCGGGGTACGAGCAGTACTTC; CDR3aa: CASSSTGGSGYEQYF
abundance: -; j_gene: TRBJ2-5; len: 14; d_gene: TRBD1; v_gene: TRBV18; CDR3nt: TGTGCCAGCTCATCCAGACAGGGGGGAGAGACCCAGTACTTC; CDR3aa: CASSSRQGGETQYF
abundance: many; j_gene: TRBJ2-7; len: 14; d_gene: TRBD2; v_gene: TRBV6-2/TRBV6-3; CDR3nt: TGTGCCAGCAGTTACACCGGACTAGCCCACGAGCAGTACTTC; CDR3aa: CASSYTGLAHEQYF
abundance: few; j_gene: TRBJ2-3; len: 16; d_gene: -; v_gene: TRBV12-3/TRBV12-4; CDR3nt: TGTGCCAGCAGCTATCTAACTGGATACAACACAGATACGCAGTATTTT; CDR3aa: CASSYLTGYNTDTQYF
abundance: -; j_gene: TRBJ2-7; len: 13; d_gene: -; v_gene: TRBV9; CDR3nt: TGTGCCAGCAGCGCCGGTTCAAAATACGAGCAGTACTTC; CDR3aa: CASSAGSKYEQYF
abundance: many; j_gene: TRBJ1-2; len: 13; d_gene: -; v_gene: TRBV5-8; CDR3nt: TGTGCCAGCAGCTTTCCGGGAGGGGGAAAGTACACCTTC; CDR3aa: CASSFPGGGKYTF
abundance: many; j_gene: TRBJ1-1; len: 14; d_gene: -; v_gene: TRBV5-1; CDR3nt: TGCGCCAGCGGACCCTCAACAGCGAACACTGAAGCTTTCTTT; CDR3aa: CASGPSTANTEAFF
abundance: many; j_gene: TRBJ2-3; len: 14; d_gene: -; v_gene: TRBV25-1; CDR3nt: TGTGCCAGCAGTGACAGGCTTAGCACAGATACGCAGTATTTT; CDR3aa: CASSDRLSTDTQYF
abundance: few; j_gene: TRBJ2-2; len: 15; d_gene: TRBD1; v_gene: TRBV6-6; CDR3nt: TGTGCCAGCAGTTACAACAGGGGGAGCACCGGGGAGCTGTTTTTT; CDR3aa: CASSYNRGSTGELFF
abundance: few; j_gene: TRBJ2-5; len: 16; d_gene: -; v_gene: TRBV11-2; CDR3nt: TGTGCCAGCAGCCCCGGGGGTAGGTCAATCGGAGAGACCCAGTACTTC; CDR3aa: CASSPGGRSIGETQYF